The T cell receptor (beta chain) described here comes from a study of cytomegalovirus exposure and HLA in healthy donors. About the study: Earlier sequencing of some 190 million T cells yielded 100 million to 140 million unique TCR beta sequences. General study results and limits: Later analysis associated a missense DCLRE1C variant with TCR beta V- and J-gene trimming. It is likely that the observed cluster of highly shared sequence variants was a sequencing artifact. In vitro work confirmed that three CMV-associated chains recognize CMV antigens.

J lost 5 bases, V lost 2 bases, and 10 bases had no gene match. Germline V gene sequence: CDR1 MDHEN, CDR2 SYDVKM. The CDR3 extends over 16 amino acids. The PCR made use of 60 Vbeta and 13 Jbeta primers. Sequencing used immunoSEQ multiplex PCR; TCRdb keeps in-frame clones, though not all of them. The sample has 150,000 to 200,000 clones; about 80% are singletons. Concerning this clone itself: Its antigen is still unknown.

The rearrangement joins TRBV28 to TRBJ2-5; 8 nucleotides match TRBD1. The sample consisted of PBMCs. The sequence came from a woman in her 30s in good health and CMV-seropositive. CDR3 DNA sequence: TGTGCCAGCAGTTTAGGACAGGGAAAGGTTTGGGAGACCCAGTACTTC. Residues: CASSLGQGKVWETQYF.